What follows are 13 T cell receptor beta chains derived from one specimen sequenced in a study of shared clonotypes between healthy human individuals. Some clones are missing from TCRdb's copy, which holds only in-frame ones; the method was immunoSEQ multiplex PCR. Of approximately 110,000 clones listed, 67% were seen once; the top ten hold about 24%. The sequenced material came from memory CD8+ T cells sorted from blood. The subset here: CD45RO+ cells pooled with CCR7-negative TemRA cells. Receptors were obtained from a woman aged 25 to 39 in good health.

The J gene is TRBJ2-2, the V gene TRBV4-2; D not certain. Germline-derived CDR1 and CDR2 are LGHNA and YNFKEQ. This CDR3 is built from 17 residues. Trimming cost V 0 bases and J 0 bases, with 11 bases left between them. The CDR3 protein is CASSQDLGSSNTGELFF. CDR3 nucleotide sequence: TGTGCCAGCAGCCAAGACCTTGGCAGCTCGAACACCGGGGAGCTGTTTTTT.

CDR3 sequence reads: CATSTATDMNTEAFF. CDR3 bases: TGTGCCACCAGCACAGCCACGGACATGAACACTGAAGCTTTCTTT. The chain is built from TRBV15 and TRBJ1-1, with D perhaps TRBD1 (5 bases). The CDR3 consists of 15 residues. The V end was cut by 4 bases, the J end by 0 bases, with 12 bases between. Germline assignment: CDR1 LNHNV and CDR2 YYDKDF (reference sequence).

This clone was seen at least ten times. This chain connects TRBV28 to TRBJ2-2; 8 positions agree with TRBD1. The CDR3 contains 15 residues. Germline V CDR1 and CDR2: MDHEN, SYDVKM. V lost 3 bases, J lost 7 bases, and 7 bases stayed unmatched. CDR3 region: CASSLIPGGSGELFF. The DNA for the CDR3 is TGTGCCAGCAGTTTGATCCCAGGGGGCAGCGGGGAGCTGTTTTTT.

The chain employs TRBV5-1 and TRBJ2-3, with 7 bases that match TRBD2. The germline CDR1 and CDR2 sequences are SGHRS and YFSETQ. This CDR3 has 14 amino acids. V shed 0 bases, J shed 5 bases, and the junction held 3 bases outside the gene matches. The CDR3 DNA follows: TGCGCCAGCAGCTTGGACGCGGGAGTAGATACGCAGTATTTT. Translated: CASSLDAGVDTQYF.

This clone showed up many times. The rearrangement uses TRBV23-1 and TRBJ1-1; D is unclear. TRBV23-1 is an open reading frame, and its role is uncertain. The CDR3 contains 13 residues. Deletions cut 3 bases from V and 1 base from J, with 6 bases between. Here the CDR3 reads CASSHPTNTEAFF. CDR3 in DNA: TGCGCCAGCAGTCACCCGACGAACACTGAAGCTTTCTTT.

V and J are TRBV28 and TRBJ1-2, with D uncertain. The CDR3 loop spans 13 amino acids. V gave up 5 bases and J gave up 6 bases, with 13 bases separating them. Germline CDR1 is MDHEN and CDR2 is SYDVKM. CDR3 in amino acids: CASSPSRYDGYTF. The CDR3 bases are TGTGCCAGCAGTCCTTCCCGGTACGATGGCTACACCTTC.

This clone has just a few counts. V gene TRBV15 combines with J gene TRBJ2-3, with 11 bases fitting TRBD2. The J segment lost 6 bases and the V segment lost 3 bases, leaving 11 bases of the junction unmatched. The CDR3 extends over 17 amino acids. Germline V lookup: CDR1 LNHNV, CDR2 YYDKDF (reference sequence). The CDR3 DNA reads as TGTGCCACCAGCAGGCCCGTAGCGGGAGGGCCGGCGGATACGCAGTATTTT. Its protein product is CATSRPVAGGPADTQYF.

This chain links TRBV4-1 with TRBJ1-2, with a weak D call TRBD1 (5 bases). The CDR3 has 13 residues. Trimming took off 3 bases at V and 7 bases at J, with 12 bases between the two ends. Germline V gene sequence: CDR1 MGHRA, CDR2 YSYEKL. The CDR3 reads CASSQGGVSGYTF. The CDR3 region has the DNA TGCGCCAGCAGCCAGGGGGGTGTTAGTGGCTACACCTTC.

This clone appeared many times. The rearrangement links TRBV7-2 to TRBJ2-7; 12 bases line up with TRBD2. The germline V gene encodes CDR1 SGHTA and CDR2 FQGNSA. The trim removed 1 base at V and 2 bases at J, leaving 3 bases unmatched. The CDR3 totals 16 residues. The CDR3 sequence: CASSLGLAGGTYEQYF. The CDR3 DNA follows: TGTGCCAGCAGCTTAGGCCTAGCGGGAGGGACCTACGAGCAGTACTTC.

In its sample, this clone was seen a few times. V and J are TRBV13 and TRBJ2-3, with no clear D. The CDR3 is made up of 17 amino acids. CDR1 is PRHDT and CDR2 is FYEKMQ in the germline V gene (reference sequence). V was shortened by 1 base and J by 0 bases, with 14 bases between the two germline ends. The CDR3 sequence is CASSLAAETASTDTQYF. The CDR3 DNA sequence: TGTGCCAGCAGCTTAGCTGCGGAAACAGCTAGCACAGATACGCAGTATTTT.

The table lists this clone with many counts. The chain carries TRBV15 and TRBJ1-3; unclear D gene. V dropped 3 bases and J dropped 0 bases, with 6 bases sitting between them. The germline CDR1 and CDR2 sequences are LNHNV and YYDKDF (reference sequence). The CDR3 is made up of 14 amino acids. The CDR3 nucleotides are TGTGCCACCAGCAGTACCAGCTCTGGAAACACCATATATTTT. Translating gives CATSSTSSGNTIYF.

The V and J genes are TRBV6-4 and TRBJ2-3, with 10 bases aligning to TRBD2. CDR1 is MRHNA, CDR2 SNTAGT, per germline. The CDR3 has 16 residues. V lost 2 bases, J lost 3 bases, and 5 bases stayed unmatched. In DNA form, the CDR3 reads TGTGCCAGCAGTGACCAAGCGGGAGGGCCAACAGATACGCAGTATTTT. Translation gives CASSDQAGGPTDTQYF.

The rearrangement uses TRBV28 and TRBJ2-3; the D is unclear. In germline, CDR1 is MDHEN, CDR2 SYDVKM. V gave up 6 bases and J gave up 1 base, with 8 bases separating them. The CDR3 sequence is 13 residues long. CDR3 nucleotide sequence: TGTGCCAGCAGGGGGATGGGCACAGATACGCAGTATTTT. Translated: CASRGMGTDTQYF.